This entry concerns a single T cell receptor (beta chain). The antigen remains undetermined. The data belong to a study of T-cell reconstitution after alpha-beta-depleted transplantation in children. The TCRbeta library was prepared with unique molecular identifiers. Using its own MiXCR run on the PCR reads, TCRdb lists one record per CDR3 protein. The sample holds some 460,000 distinct CDR3 sequences, roughly 16% seen once. General study points: About two months after transplant, alpha-beta T cells reportedly came from several hundred expanded graft clones. Surviving recipient T cells and thymic progenitors underlay high day-60 TCRbeta diversity in some patients.

V was shortened by 5 bases and J by 6 bases, with 7 bases between the two germline ends. CDR3 length: 10 amino acids. Germline CDR1 is SQVTM and CDR2 is ANQGSEA. The chain is built from TRBV29-1 and TRBJ1-1, with no clear D. The starting material was PBMCs, mostly from graft donor cells, obtained 360 days after TCRalphabeta/CD19-depleted stem cell transplant. The receptor was isolated from a boy less than two years old who had a stem cell transplant for Wiskott-Aldrich syndrome, so the T cells may come from the graft donor. CDR3 region: CSVREAEAFF. CDR3 bases: TGCAGCGTTCGCGAGGCTGAAGCTTTCTTT.